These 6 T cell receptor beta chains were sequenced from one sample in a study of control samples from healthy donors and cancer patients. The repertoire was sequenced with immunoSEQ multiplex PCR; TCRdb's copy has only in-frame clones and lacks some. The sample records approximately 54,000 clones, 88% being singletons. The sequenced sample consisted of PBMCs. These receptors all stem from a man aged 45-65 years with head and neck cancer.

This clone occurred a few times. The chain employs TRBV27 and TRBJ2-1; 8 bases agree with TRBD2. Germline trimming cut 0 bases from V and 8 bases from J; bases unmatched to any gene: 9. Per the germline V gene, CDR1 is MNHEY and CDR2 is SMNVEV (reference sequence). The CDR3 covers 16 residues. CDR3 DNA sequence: TGTGCCAGCAGTTTATCAGTCGGGACTAGTTGGGATGAGCAGTTCTTC. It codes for CASSLSVGTSWDEQFF.

The CDR3 spells CASSFARTNQPQHF. CDR3 coding DNA: TGTGCCAGCAGTTTCGCCCGGACCAATCAGCCCCAGCATTTT. J is TRBJ1-5 and V is TRBV27, with unresolved D. The CDR3 length is 14 residues. Trimming took 3 bases from V and 3 from J, leaving 9 bases between them. Germline V CDR1 and CDR2: MNHEY, SMNVEV (reference sequence).

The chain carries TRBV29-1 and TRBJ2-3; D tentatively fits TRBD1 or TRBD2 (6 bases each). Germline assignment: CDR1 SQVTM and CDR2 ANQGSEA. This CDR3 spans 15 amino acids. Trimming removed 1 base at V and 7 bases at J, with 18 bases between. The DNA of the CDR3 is TGCAGCGTTGAAGGGGGAAACGGGGGCACTTATACGCAGTATTTT. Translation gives CSVEGGNGGTYTQYF.

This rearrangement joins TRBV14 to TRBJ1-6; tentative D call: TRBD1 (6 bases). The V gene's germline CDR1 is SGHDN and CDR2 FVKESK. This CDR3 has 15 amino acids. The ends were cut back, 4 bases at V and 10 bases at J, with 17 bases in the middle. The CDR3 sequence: CASSPRDIPTSPLHF. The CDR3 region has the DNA TGTGCCAGCAGCCCAAGGGACATCCCGACGTCACCCCTCCACTTT.

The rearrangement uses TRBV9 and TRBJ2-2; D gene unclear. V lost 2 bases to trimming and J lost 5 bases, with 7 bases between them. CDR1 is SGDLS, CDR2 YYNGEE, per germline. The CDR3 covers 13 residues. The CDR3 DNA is TGTGCCAGCAGCGTCCGATCGACCGGGGAGCTGTTTTTT. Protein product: CASSVRSTGELFF.

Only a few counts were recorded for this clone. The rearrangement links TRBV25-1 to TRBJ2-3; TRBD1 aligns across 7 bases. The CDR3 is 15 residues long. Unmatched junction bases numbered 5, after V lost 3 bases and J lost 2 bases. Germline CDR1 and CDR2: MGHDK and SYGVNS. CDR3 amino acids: CASSENRGATDTQYF. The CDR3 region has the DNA TGTGCCAGCAGTGAGAACAGGGGCGCCACAGATACGCAGTATTTT.